This TCR beta chain is drawn from a study of shared clonotypes between healthy human individuals (dated by TCRdb to 2020 to 2022). In the study overall: The cohort comprised a couple of women and a few men aged 18 to 49 years. For each donor, CD4 naive and CD4 memory were each given three plates, CD8 naive was given two plates, and CD8 memory was given one plate. Blood TCR repertoires of roughly five healthy adults were deeply sequenced to estimate repertoire size and the extent of clonotype sharing between individuals. Different laboratories and diverse techniques were used to prepare libraries and sequence TCR repertoires, to increase sequencing depth and limit assay-specific biases. Per donor, leukapheresis produced somewhere between about 0.94 and 8.9 billion PBMCs.

Study-wide conclusions, independent of this receptor: Rarefaction of sorted-subset datasets indicated incomplete sequencing despite the large sequencing depth. Pairwise subsampling led to the expectation that sequencing depth would affect the degree of clonotype sharing among donors. Sharing across a few donors was observed for approximately 4.6% of naive CD4, over 3% of naive CD8, around 2.5% of memory CD4, and roughly 0.43% of memory CD8 clonotypes. Because the study included a small number of donors, the genetic and exposure-history diversity represented was limited. Sampling was restricted to blood, and TCR repertoires in tissues likely differ from the TCR repertoires found in blood. Higher generation probabilities were observed for clonotypes shared by all four sorted-subset donors than for non-shared clonotypes. Larger estimated clonotype richness was generally found for naive subsets than for memory subsets.

Using the deep immunoSEQ assay, multiplex PCR amplified TCR CDR3 regions from genomic DNA. Extracted genomic DNA from each cell subset was spread evenly across all wells of several immunoSEQ 96-well plates, with each plate serving as a replicate. For sorted subsets, roughly 0.2 ug genomic DNA, equal to approximately 30,000 T cell genomes, was loaded into each replicate PCR. Purified libraries were measured with a Qubit 3.0 fluorometer, size-checked on a Bioanalyzer 2100, and measured again with the KAPA Library Quantification kit. Every immunoSEQ 96-well plate was sequenced on a separate single-read 150-cycle Illumina NextSeq 550 flow cell. The authors processed their data as follows. The immunoSEQ output contained only junctional sequences without quality scores, so filtering could not match that applied to full-length reads. To assign V/J genes and CDR3, sequences were annotated using PyIR, a Python wrapper for IgBLAST v1.9, with IMGT germline references. Reads were filtered out if the reads had weak V/J assignments (E-value above 1e-6), no CDR3, stop codons, out-of-frame junctions, or ambiguous translated residues. V3J clonotypes were defined as sequences sharing the same inferred V gene, J gene, and CDR3 amino acid sequence. Percentage overlap between repertoires was calculated by dividing the number of shared unique clonotypes by the size of the smaller repertoire. Richness of each repertoire was evaluated using RTK rarefaction, the Chao1 estimator, and Recon v2.1 estimates of unobserved clonotypes. For all TCRbeta clonotypes obtained by the gDNA method from a handful of donors, generation probabilities were computed with OLGA. In its TCRdb copy, this immuneACCESS table keeps in-frame sequences only and misses some clones. Where compared with another copy, unresolved V genes explain less than half of these, and the others have no known cause. The V and J calls and clone size are taken from that table; D and trimming were inferred from the DNA. The sample contains approximately 1.5 million clones, under 99% of them found a single time. About 0.45% of the sample is taken by the ten largest.

The donors were healthy, HIV-negative adults who had no recently reported acute infections or vaccinations. All donors were Caucasian adults living in Nashville, Tennessee, USA. Magnetic negative selection was used to enrich CD4+ T cells, after which naive cells were positively selected on CD45RA and the negative fraction became the memory subset. After blood collection by leukapheresis, PBMCs were isolated using Ficoll-Histopaque density gradient centrifugation and then cryopreserved in the vapor phase of liquid nitrogen. Analytical flow cytometry was used to check the purity and quantity of each magnetically sorted T cell population. Genomic DNA was isolated from each sorted fraction and quantified by UV absorbance on a Nanodrop 2000c. About this clone itself: The antigen it recognizes is unknown. One base away there is no much larger clone; base qualities are not given. This same CDR3 is encoded by further DNA sequences in the sample.

The receptor was isolated from a man in his thirties or forties in good health. The material sequenced was naive CD4+ T cells sorted from blood. The sample's cell subset or site label is to be understood as: CD45RA+ positively selected.

The CDR3 protein: CASSPGSTDTQYF. The bases read TGTGCCAGCTCACCAGGTAGCACAGATACGCAGTATTTT. The chain is assembled from TRBV18 and TRBJ2-3, with no D gene named confidently. V loses 2 bases of germline sequence and J loses 0 bases, and the interval between the two ends is 3 bases. Spanning cysteine to phenylalanine, the CDR3 consists of 13 amino acids. CDR3 DNA is the only sequence kept; it has 39 bases, read in frame from the first base. The germline V gene encodes CDR1 KGHSH and CDR2 LQKENI.